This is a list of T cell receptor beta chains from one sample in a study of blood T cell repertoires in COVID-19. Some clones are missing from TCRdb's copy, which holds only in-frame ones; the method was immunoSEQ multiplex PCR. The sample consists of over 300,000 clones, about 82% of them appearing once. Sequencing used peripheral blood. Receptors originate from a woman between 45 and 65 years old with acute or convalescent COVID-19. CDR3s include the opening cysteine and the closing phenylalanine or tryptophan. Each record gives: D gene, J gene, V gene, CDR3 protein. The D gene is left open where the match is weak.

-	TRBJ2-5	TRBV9	CASSVGLRETQYF
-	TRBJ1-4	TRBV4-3	CASSQEARNEEKLFF
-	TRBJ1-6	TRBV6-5	CASSLGLTAYNSPLHF
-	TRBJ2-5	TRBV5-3	CARSLGQRTLFVTQYF
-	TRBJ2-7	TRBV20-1	CSGRESYEQYF
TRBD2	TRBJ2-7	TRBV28	CASSYQREVNEQYF
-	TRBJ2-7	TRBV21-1	CARLPRRGGSYEQYF
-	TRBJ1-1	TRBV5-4	CASSLGGVRDTEAFF
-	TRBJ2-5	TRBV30	CAWSVTGETQYF
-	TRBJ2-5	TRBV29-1	CSVVPPEGFQETQYF
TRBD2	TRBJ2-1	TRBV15	CATSSSLPGTSGSDEQFF
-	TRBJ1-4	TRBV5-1	CASSLRSRANEKLFF
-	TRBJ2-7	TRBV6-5	CASRSQGSYEQYF
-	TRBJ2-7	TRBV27	CASSSEPGGSYEQYF
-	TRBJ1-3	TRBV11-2	CASSSIVLGGGNTIYF
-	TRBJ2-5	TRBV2	CASRLGEGETQYF
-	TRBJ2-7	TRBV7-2	CASSLGLASLAYEQYF
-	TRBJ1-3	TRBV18	CASSPDRAGNTIYF
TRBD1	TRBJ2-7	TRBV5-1	CASSPRTGIGEQYF
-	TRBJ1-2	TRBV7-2	CASSLVIRGGRYGYTF
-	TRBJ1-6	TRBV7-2	CASSSREIRDSPLHF
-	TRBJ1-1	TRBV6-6	CASSYSRQGLEAFF